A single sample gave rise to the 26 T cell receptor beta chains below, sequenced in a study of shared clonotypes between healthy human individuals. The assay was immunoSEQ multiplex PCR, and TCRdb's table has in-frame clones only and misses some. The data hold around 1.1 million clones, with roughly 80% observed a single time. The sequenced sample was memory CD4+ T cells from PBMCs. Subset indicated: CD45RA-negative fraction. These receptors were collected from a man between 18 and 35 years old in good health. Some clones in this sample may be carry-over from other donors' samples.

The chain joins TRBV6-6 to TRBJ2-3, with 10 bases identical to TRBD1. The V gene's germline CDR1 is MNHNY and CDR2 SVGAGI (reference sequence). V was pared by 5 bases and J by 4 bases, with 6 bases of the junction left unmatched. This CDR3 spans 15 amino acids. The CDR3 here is CASSTPDRGSDTQYF. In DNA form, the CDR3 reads TGTGCCAGCAGTACCCCGGACAGGGGGTCAGATACGCAGTATTTT.

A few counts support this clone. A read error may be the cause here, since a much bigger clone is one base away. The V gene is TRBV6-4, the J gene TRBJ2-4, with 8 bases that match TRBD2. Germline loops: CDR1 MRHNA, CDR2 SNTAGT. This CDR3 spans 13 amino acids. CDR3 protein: CASSETSENIRYF. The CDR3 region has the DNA TGTGCCAGCAGTGAGACTAGCGAAAACATTCGGTACTTC.

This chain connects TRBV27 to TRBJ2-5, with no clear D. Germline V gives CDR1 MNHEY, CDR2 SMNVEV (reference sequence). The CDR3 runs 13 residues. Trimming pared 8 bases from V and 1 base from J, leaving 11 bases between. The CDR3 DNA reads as TGTGCCAGCGGTGCATTGTTCCAAGAGACCCAGTACTTC. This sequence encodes CASGALFQETQYF.

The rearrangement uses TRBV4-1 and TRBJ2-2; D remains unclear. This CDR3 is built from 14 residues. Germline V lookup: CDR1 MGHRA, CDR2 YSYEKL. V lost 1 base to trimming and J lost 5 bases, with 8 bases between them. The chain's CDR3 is CASSQGAVTGELFF. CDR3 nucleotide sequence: TGCGCCAGCAGCCAAGGGGCAGTGACCGGGGAGCTGTTTTTT.

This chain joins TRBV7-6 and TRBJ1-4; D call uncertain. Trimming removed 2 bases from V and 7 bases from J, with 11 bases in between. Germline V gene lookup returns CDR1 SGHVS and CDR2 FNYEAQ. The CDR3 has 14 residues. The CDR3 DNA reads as TGTGCCAGCAGCTTACCGGGCGGACTTGAAAAACTGTTTTTT. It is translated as CASSLPGGLEKLFF.

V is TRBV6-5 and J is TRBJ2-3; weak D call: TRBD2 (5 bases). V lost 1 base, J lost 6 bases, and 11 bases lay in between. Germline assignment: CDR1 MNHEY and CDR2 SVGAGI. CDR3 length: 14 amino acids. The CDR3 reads CASSYYTSSDTQYF. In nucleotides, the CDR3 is TGTGCCAGCAGTTACTACACTAGTTCGGATACGCAGTATTTT.

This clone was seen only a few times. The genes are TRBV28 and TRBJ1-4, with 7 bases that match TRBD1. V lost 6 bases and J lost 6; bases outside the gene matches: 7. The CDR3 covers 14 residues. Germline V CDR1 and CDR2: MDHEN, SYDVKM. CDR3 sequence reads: CASRPGGVDEKLFF. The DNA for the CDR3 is TGTGCCAGCAGGCCAGGGGGTGTTGATGAAAAACTGTTTTTT.

The CDR3 is CASSGYREASEAFF. CDR3 DNA: TGTGCCAGCAGCGGATACAGGGAGGCCAGTGAAGCTTTCTTT. The genes are TRBV7-8 and TRBJ1-1; D might be TRBD1 (6 bases). Germline loops: CDR1 SGHVS, CDR2 FQNEAQ. V lost 5 bases to trimming and J lost 7 bases, with 17 bases between them. This CDR3 is 14 amino acids long. The full variable domain, rest sourced from reference TRBV7-8 and TRBJ1-1, is GAGVSQSPRYKVAKRGQDVALRCDPISGHVSLFWYQQALGQGPEFLTYFQNEAQLDKSGLPSDRFFAERPEGSVSTLKIQRTQQEDSAVYLCASSGYREASEAFFGQGTRLTVV.

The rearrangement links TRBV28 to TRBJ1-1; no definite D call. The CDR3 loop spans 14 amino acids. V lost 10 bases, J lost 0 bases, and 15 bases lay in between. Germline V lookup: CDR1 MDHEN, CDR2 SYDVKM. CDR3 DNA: TGTGCCACATCCTCTGGTGCCCTGAACACTGAAGCTTTCTTT. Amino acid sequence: CATSSGALNTEAFF.

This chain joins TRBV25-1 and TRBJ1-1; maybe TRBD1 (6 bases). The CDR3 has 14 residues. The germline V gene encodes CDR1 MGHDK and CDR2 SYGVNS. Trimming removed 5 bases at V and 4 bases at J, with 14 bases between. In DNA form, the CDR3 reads TGTGCCAGCAGTCAAGGGGGTTTCGGCACTGAAGCTTTCTTT. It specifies CASSQGGFGTEAFF.

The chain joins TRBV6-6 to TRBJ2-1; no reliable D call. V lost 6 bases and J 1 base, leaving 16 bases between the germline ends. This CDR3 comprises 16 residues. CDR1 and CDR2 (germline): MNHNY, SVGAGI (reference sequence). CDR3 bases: TGTGCCAGCAGCTATCCTGGTGGGGTATCCTACAATGAGCAGTTCTTC. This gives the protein CASSYPGGVSYNEQFF.

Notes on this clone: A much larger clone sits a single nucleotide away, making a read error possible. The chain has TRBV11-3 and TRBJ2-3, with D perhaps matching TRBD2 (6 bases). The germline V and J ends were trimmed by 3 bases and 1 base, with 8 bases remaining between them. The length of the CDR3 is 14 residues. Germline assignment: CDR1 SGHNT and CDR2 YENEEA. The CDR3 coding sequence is TGTGCCAGCAGCTTGGCTAGCGGCACAGATACGCAGTATTTT. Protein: CASSLASGTDTQYF. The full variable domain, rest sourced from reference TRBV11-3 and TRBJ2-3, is EAGVVQSPRYKIIEKKQPVAFWCNPISGHNTLYWYLQNLGQGPELLIRYENEEAVDDSQLPKDRFSAERLKGVDSTLKIQPAELGDSAVYLCASSLASGTDTQYFGPGTRLTVL.

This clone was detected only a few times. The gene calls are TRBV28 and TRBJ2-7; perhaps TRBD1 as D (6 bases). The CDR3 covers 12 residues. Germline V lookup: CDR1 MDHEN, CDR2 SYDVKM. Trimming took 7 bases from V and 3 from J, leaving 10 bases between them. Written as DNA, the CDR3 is TGTGCCAGCATGTTACAGGGCTACGAGCAGTACTTC. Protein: CASMLQGYEQYF.

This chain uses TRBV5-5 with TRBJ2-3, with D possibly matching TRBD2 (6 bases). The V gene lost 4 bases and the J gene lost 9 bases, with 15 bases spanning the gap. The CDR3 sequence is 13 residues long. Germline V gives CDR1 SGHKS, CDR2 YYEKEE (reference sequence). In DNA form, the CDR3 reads TGTGCCAGCAGCCGGGACTTGGGAGGCACGCAGTATTTT. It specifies CASSRDLGGTQYF.

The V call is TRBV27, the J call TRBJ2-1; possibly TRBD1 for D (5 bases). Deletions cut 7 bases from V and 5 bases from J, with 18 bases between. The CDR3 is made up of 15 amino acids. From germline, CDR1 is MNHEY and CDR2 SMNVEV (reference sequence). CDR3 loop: CASKMRPQGDNEQFF. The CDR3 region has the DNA TGTGCCAGCAAGATGAGGCCGCAAGGGGACAATGAGCAGTTCTTC.

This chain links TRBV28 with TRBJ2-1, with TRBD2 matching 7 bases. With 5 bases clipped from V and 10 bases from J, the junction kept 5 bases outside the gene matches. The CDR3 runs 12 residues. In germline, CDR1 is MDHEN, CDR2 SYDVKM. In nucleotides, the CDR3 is TGTGCCAGCAGTCCACGACTAGCCGAGCAGTTCTTC. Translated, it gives CASSPRLAEQFF.

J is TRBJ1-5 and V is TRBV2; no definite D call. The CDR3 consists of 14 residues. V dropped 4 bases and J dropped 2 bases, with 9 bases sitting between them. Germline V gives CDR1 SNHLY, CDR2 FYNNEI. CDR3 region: CASSADGGNQPQHF. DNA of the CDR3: TGTGCCAGCAGTGCCGATGGGGGCAATCAGCCCCAGCATTTT.

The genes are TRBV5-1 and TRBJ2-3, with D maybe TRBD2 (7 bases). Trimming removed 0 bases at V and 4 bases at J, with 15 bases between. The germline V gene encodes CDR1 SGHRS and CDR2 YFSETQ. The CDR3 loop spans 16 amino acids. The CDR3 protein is CASSLGGGGPADTQYF. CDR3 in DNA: TGCGCCAGCAGCTTGGGAGGCGGGGGCCCGGCAGATACGCAGTATTTT.

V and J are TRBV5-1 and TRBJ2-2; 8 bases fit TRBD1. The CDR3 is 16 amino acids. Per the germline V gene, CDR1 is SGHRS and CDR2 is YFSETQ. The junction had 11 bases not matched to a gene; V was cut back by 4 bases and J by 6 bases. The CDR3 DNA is TGCGCCAGCAGCCTAATGCAGGGGGCTCAATCCGGGGAGCTGTTTTTT. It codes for CASSLMQGAQSGELFF.

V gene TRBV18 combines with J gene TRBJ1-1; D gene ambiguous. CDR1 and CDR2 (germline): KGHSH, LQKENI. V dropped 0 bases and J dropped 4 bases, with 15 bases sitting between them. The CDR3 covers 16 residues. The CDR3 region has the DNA TGTGCCAGCTCACCACCCAACCCTGCGCAAGTCACTGAAGCTTTCTTT. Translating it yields CASSPPNPAQVTEAFF.

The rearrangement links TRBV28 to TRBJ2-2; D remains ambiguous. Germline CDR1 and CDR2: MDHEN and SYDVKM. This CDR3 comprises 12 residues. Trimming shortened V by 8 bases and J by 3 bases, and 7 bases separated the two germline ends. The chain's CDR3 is CASEAHTGELFF. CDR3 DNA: TGTGCCAGCGAGGCCCACACCGGGGAGCTGTTTTTT.

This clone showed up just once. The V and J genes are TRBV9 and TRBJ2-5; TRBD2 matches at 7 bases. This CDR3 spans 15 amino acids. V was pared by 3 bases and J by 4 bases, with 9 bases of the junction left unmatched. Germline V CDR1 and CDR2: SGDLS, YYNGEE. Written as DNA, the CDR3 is TGTGCCAGCAGCGCGGGAGAGGTAGCGGGAGAGACCCAGTACTTC. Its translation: CASSAGEVAGETQYF.

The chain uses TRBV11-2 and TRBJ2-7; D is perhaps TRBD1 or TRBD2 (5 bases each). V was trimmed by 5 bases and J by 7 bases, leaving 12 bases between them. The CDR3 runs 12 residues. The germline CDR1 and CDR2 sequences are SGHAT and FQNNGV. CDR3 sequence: CASSRIEGEQYF. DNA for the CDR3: TGTGCCAGCAGCCGCATCGAGGGGGAGCAGTACTTC.

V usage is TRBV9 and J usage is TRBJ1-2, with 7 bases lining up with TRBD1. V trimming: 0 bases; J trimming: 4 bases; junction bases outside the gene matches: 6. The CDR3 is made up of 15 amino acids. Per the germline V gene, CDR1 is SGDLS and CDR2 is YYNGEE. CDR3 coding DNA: TGTGCCAGCAGCGTAGCTGAGGGGGCAAGCTATGGCTACACCTTC. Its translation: CASSVAEGASYGYTF.

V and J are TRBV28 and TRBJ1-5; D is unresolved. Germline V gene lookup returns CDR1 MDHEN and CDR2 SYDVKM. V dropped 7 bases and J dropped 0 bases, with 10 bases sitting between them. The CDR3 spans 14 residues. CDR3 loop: CASTARYSNQPQHF. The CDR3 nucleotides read TGTGCCAGCACCGCTAGATATAGCAATCAGCCCCAGCATTTT.

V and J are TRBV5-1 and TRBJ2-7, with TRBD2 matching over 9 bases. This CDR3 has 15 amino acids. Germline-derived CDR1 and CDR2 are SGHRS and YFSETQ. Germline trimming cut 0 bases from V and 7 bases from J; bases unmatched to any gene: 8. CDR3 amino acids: CASSLVAGAHGEQYF. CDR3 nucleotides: TGCGCCAGCAGCTTGGTAGCGGGAGCCCACGGGGAGCAGTACTTC.